This T cell receptor (beta chain) was sequenced in a study of metastatic and nonmetastatic thyroid tumors. Background on the study: Patients with malignant and benign thyroid disease provided blood and tumor or nodule tissue, whose repertoires were compared.

The entire patient cohort was treatment-naive prior to thyroid surgery. TCRdb re-called the PCR reads via MiXCR. The table shows 30,000 to 40,000 clones, with under 40% occurring only once. Germline-derived CDR1 and CDR2 are ENHRY and SYGVKD. The CDR3 is 14 residues long. The V end was cut by 3 bases, the J end by 0 bases, with 7 bases between. This chain connects TRBV10-3 to TRBJ2-3; D is unclear. The TCR was taken from a female donor with papillary thyroid cancer or a benign thyroid nodule (not recorded which). Some clones in this sample may be carry-over from other donors' samples. Material: tumor tissue. DNA for the CDR3: TGTGCCATCAGTGACGGACCTAGCACAGATACGCAGTATTTT. Translated, it gives CAISDGPSTDTQYF.